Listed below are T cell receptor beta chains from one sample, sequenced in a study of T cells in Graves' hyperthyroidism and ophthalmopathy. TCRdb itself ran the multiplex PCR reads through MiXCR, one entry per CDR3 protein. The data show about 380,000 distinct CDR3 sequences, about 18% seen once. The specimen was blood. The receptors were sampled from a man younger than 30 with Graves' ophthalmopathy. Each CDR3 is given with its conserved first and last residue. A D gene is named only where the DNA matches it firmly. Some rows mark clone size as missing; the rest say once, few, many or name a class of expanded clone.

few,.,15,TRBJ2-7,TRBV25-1,CAAPVWRGPHYEQYF,TGTGCCGCCCCGGTATGGAGGGGGCCACACTACGAGCAGTACTTC
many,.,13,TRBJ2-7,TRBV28,CASSGLVTYEQYF,TGTGCCAGCAGTGGACTCGTTACCTACGAGCAGTACTTC
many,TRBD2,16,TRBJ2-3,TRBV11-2,CASSLIGGGGTDTQYF,TGTGCCAGCAGCTTAATCGGCGGGGGGGGCACAGATACGCAGTATTTT
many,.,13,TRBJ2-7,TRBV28,CASGPSGGWEQYF,TGTGCCAGCGGCCCATCGGGCGGCTGGGAGCAGTACTTC
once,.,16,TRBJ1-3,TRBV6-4,CASSDSVLSSGNTIYF,TGTGCCAGCAGTGACTCAGTTTTGAGCTCTGGAAACACCATATATTTT
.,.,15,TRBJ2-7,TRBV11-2,CASSLVVTGSYEQYF,TGTGCCAGCAGCTTAGTGGTGACGGGATCCTACGAGCAGTACTTC
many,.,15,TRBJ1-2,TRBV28,CASSLWALRGYGYTF,TGTGCCAGCAGTTTATGGGCTCTCAGAGGGTATGGCTACACCTTC
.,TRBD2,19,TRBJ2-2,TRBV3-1,CASSRPGLAGGSNTGELFF,TGTGCCAGCAGCCGCCCGGGACTAGCGGGGGGGTCGAACACCGGGGAGCTGTTTTTT
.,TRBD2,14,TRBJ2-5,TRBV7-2,CASTVGGGLKTQYF,TGTGCCTCCACGGTGGGCGGGGGTCTTAAGACCCAGTACTTC
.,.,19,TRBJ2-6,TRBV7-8,CASSHIFVQPLSGANVLTF,TGTGCCAGCAGCCACATCTTTGTACAGCCACTCTCTGGGGCCAACGTCCTGACTTTC
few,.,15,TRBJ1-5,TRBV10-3,CAPLGGPLSNQPQHF,TGTGCCCCGCTTGGGGGACCCCTTAGCAATCAGCCCCAGCATTTT
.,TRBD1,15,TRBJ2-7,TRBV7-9,CASSSSPGTGNEQYF,TGTGCCAGCAGCTCAAGTCCCGGGACAGGGAACGAGCAGTACTTC
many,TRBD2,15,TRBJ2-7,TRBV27,CASSMRQAGEGEQYF,TGTGCCAGCAGCATGAGACAAGCGGGGGAGGGCGAGCAGTACTTC
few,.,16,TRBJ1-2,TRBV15,CATSRVRGEGDYGYTF,TGTGCCACCAGCAGAGTTCGCGGGGAGGGGGACTATGGCTACACCTTC
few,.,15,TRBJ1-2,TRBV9,CASSVVPGANYGYTF,TGTGCCAGCAGCGTAGTTCCGGGGGCAAACTATGGCTACACCTTC
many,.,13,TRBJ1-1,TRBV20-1,CSARDYSYTEAFF,TGCAGTGCTAGAGATTACAGTTACACTGAAGCTTTCTTT
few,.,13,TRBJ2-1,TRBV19,CASSMYSGFEQFF,TGTGCCAGTAGTATGTACAGCGGTTTTGAGCAGTTCTTC
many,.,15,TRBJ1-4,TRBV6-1,CASSRGPGTNEKLFF,TGTGCCAGCAGCCGGGGACCGGGAACTAATGAAAAACTGTTTTTT
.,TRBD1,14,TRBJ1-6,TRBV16,CASSPRDRNSPLHF,TGTGCCAGCAGCCCCCGGGACAGAAATTCACCCCTCCACTTT
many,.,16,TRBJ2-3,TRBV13,CASSPPRGGLTDTQYF,TGTGCCAGCAGCCCCCCCCGCGGGGGCCTCACAGATACGCAGTATTTT
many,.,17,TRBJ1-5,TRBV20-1,CSARDAGRSNSNQPQHF,TGCAGTGCTAGGGATGCTGGACGCTCTAATAGCAATCAGCCCCAGCATTTT
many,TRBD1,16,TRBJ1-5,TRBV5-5,CASSLEEDRVGQPQHF,TGTGCCAGCAGCTTGGAGGAAGACAGGGTCGGGCAGCCCCAGCATTTT
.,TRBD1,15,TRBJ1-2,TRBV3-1,CASSPFWDSNYGYTF,TGTGCCAGCAGCCCATTTTGGGACAGCAACTATGGCTACACCTTC
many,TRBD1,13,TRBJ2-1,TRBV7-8,CASASGTGNEQFF,TGTGCCAGCGCCTCCGGGACAGGGAATGAGCAGTTCTTC
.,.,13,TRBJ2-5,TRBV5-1,CASSLNGGETQYF,TGCGCCAGCAGCTTGAATGGCGGAGAGACCCAGTACTTC
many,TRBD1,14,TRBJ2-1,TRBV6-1,CASSTTDRDDEQFF,TGTGCCAGCAGTACTACGGACAGGGACGATGAGCAGTTCTTC
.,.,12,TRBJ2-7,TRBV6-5,CASSYGGSEQYF,TGTGCCAGCAGTTACGGGGGTTCCGAGCAGTACTTC
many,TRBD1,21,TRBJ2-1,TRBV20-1,CSATAFRTGDLAGRAYNEQFF,TGCAGTGCTACCGCCTTCAGGACAGGGGATCTTGCGGGGCGCGCCTACAATGAGCAGTTCTTC
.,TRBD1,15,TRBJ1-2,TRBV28,CASSPSGDSRDGYTF,TGTGCCAGCAGTCCCTCTGGGGACAGCAGGGATGGCTACACCTTC
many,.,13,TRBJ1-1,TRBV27,CASREQVNTEAFF,TGTGCCAGCAGGGAACAGGTAAACACTGAAGCTTTCTTT
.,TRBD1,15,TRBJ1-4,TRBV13,CASSSHGQGLEKLFF,TGTGCCAGCAGCTCCCATGGACAGGGGCTTGAAAAACTGTTTTTT
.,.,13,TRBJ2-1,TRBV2,CASSPPYYNEQFF,TGTGCCAGCAGCCCCCCCTACTACAATGAGCAGTTCTTC
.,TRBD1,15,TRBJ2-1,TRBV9,CASSVTGTGVNEQFF,TGTGCCAGCAGCGTAACGGGGACAGGGGTGAATGAGCAGTTCTTC
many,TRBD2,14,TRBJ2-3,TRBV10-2,CASKASGGTDTQYF,TGCGCCAGCAAGGCCAGCGGGGGGACAGATACGCAGTATTTT
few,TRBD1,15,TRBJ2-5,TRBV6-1,CASRRTGGSAETQYF,TGTGCCAGCAGAAGAACAGGGGGCTCTGCTGAGACCCAGTACTTC
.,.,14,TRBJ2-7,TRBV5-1,CASSWDFPGAEQYF,TGCGCCAGCAGCTGGGACTTCCCCGGGGCCGAGCAGTACTTC
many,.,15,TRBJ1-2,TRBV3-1,CASSQVDRSLSGYTF,TGTGCCAGCAGCCAAGTAGACAGGAGCTTGAGTGGCTACACCTTC
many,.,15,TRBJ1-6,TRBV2,CASSDRGGGNSPLHF,TGTGCCAGCAGTGACCGGGGGGGAGGGAATTCACCCCTCCACTTT
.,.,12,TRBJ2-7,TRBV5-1,CASSPESYEQYF,TGCGCCAGCAGCCCCGAGTCCTACGAGCAGTACTTC